The 23 T cell receptor beta chains presented below share a single source sample, sequenced in a study of cytomegalovirus exposure and HLA in healthy donors. PCR used 60 Vbeta primers and 13 Jbeta primers. Only in-frame clones appear in the TCRdb table, and some are missing; sequencing was by immunoSEQ multiplex PCR. The data show some 170,000 clones, 80% to 90% seen once. The sequenced sample was PBMCs. These receptors originate from a woman between 18 and 29 years old in good health and CMV-seropositive.

The gene calls are TRBV7-9 and TRBJ1-2; no clear D gene. This CDR3 comprises 14 residues. CDR1 SEHNR and CDR2 FQNEAQ come from the germline V gene (reference sequence). V lost 2 bases and J lost 0, with 7 bases in between. The CDR3 DNA sequence: TGTGCCAGCAGCTTAAGAGAGACTAACTATGGCTACACCTTC. Protein product: CASSLRETNYGYTF. Filled out from reference TRBV7-9 and TRBJ1-2, the complete variable domain reads DTGVSQNPRHKITKRGQNVTFRCDPISEHNRLYWYRQTLGQGPEFLTYFQNEAQLEKSRLLSDRFSAERPKGSFSTLEIQRTEQGDSAMYLCASSLRETNYGYTFGSGTRLTVV.

The chain couples TRBV7-2 to TRBJ1-2; D remains unclear. The V gene lost 0 bases and the J gene lost 9 bases, with 11 bases spanning the gap. This CDR3 contains 13 residues. Per the germline V gene, CDR1 is SGHTA and CDR2 is FQGNSA. The DNA of the CDR3 is TGTGCCAGCAGCTTAGCCGTACCGGGAAGCTACACCTTC. Residues: CASSLAVPGSYTF.

The rearrangement uses TRBV27 and TRBJ2-7; 8 positions match TRBD2. V shed 4 bases and J 4 bases; nucleotides not matched to a gene: 9. The CDR3 runs 15 residues. The V gene's germline CDR1 is MNHEY and CDR2 SMNVEV (reference sequence). This chain's CDR3 is CASSSAGGGHYEQYF. CDR3 bases: TGTGCCAGCAGTTCCGCAGGCGGGGGGCATTACGAGCAGTACTTC.

The gene calls are TRBV29-1 and TRBJ2-2, with D uncertain. The CDR3 covers 15 residues. V dropped 7 bases and J dropped 6 bases, with 21 bases sitting between them. The germline CDR1 and CDR2 sequences are SQVTM and ANQGSEA. For the CDR3, the DNA is TGCAGCGCCCGACGGCCCCCCAGTGAGGCCGGGGAGCTGTTTTTT. Protein product: CSARRPPSEAGELFF.

The chain recombines TRBV11-3 with TRBJ2-1; D possibly corresponds to TRBD2 (7 bases). The CDR3 has 16 amino acids. Trimming took 2 bases from V and 5 from J, leaving 16 bases between them. Per germline, CDR1 SGHNT and CDR2 YENEEA. This CDR3 reads CASSLFPRGANNEQFF. CDR3 in DNA: TGTGCCAGCAGCTTATTTCCACGGGGGGCCAACAATGAGCAGTTCTTC.

The chain employs TRBV7-9 and TRBJ2-1, with 13 bases matching TRBD2. CDR1 and CDR2 from the germline V gene are SEHNR and FQNEAQ (reference sequence). This CDR3 comprises 14 residues. V shed 6 bases, J shed 9 bases, and the junction held 5 bases outside the gene matches. The CDR3 protein is CASRGTSGAGEQFF. In DNA form, the CDR3 reads TGTGCCAGCAGGGGGACTAGCGGGGCCGGTGAGCAGTTCTTC.

This clone appeared a few times. The rearrangement links TRBV19 to TRBJ1-2, with 9 bases that match TRBD1. Germline V lookup: CDR1 LNHDA, CDR2 SQIVND (reference sequence). The CDR3 spans 17 residues. The ends lost 7 bases at V and 0 bases at J; junction bases unmatched: 12. The CDR3 region is CASTTFRDRAANYGYTF. CDR3 DNA sequence: TGTGCCAGTACCACCTTCCGGGACAGGGCCGCTAACTATGGCTACACCTTC.

This clone was recorded at least ten times. The chain joins TRBV19 to TRBJ2-7; maybe TRBD1 (5 bases). The V gene's germline CDR1 is LNHDA and CDR2 SQIVND (reference sequence). Trimming pared 2 bases from V and 2 bases from J, leaving 13 bases between. This CDR3 region has 15 residues. In DNA form, the CDR3 reads TGTGCCAGTAGTATATGGGGCGGAAACACCTACGAGCAGTACTTC. Protein: CASSIWGGNTYEQYF.

V and J are TRBV4-2 and TRBJ2-1, with 8 positions matching TRBD1. The CDR3 has 17 residues. V lost 3 bases to trimming and J lost 5 bases; unmatched junction nucleotides: 12. Germline V gene data show CDR1 as LGHNA and CDR2 as YNFKEQ. This CDR3 reads CASSHGQGQKPDNEQFF. DNA of the CDR3: TGTGCCAGCAGCCATGGACAGGGACAAAAACCCGACAATGAGCAGTTCTTC.

As for this clone: The sample holds other DNA sequences that translate to the same CDR3. The rearrangement links TRBV30 to TRBJ1-3; D may be TRBD1 (5 bases). This CDR3 has 14 residues. V lost 5 bases and J lost 4, with 15 bases in between. CDR1 GTSNPN and CDR2 SVGIG come from the germline V gene (reference sequence). This CDR3 is CAWGHGGSGNTIYF. CDR3 in DNA: TGTGCCTGGGGCCACGGGGGTTCAGGAAACACCATATATTTT.

The rearrangement uses TRBV5-1 and TRBJ2-7, with TRBD2 matching 15 bases. The germline CDR1 and CDR2 sequences are SGHRS and YFSETQ. This CDR3 spans 16 amino acids. J was trimmed by 5 bases and V by 3 bases; bases with no gene match: 6. In nucleotides, the CDR3 is TGCGCCAGCAGCTCCCGGACTAGCGGGGGGGCCGACGAGCAGTACTTC. Translation: CASSSRTSGGADEQYF.

CDR3 protein: CASSEIALRLNEKLFF. The CDR3 coding sequence is TGTGCCAGCAGTGAAATAGCTCTGAGGCTTAATGAAAAACTGTTTTTT. V gene TRBV2 combines with J gene TRBJ1-4, with unresolved D. The CDR3 consists of 16 residues. V was clipped by 2 bases and J by 4 bases, with 14 bases between them. Germline V gene sequence: CDR1 SNHLY, CDR2 FYNNEI. The whole variable domain, remainder taken from reference TRBV2 and TRBJ1-4, is EPEVTQTPSHQVTQMGQEVILRCVPISNHLYFYWYRQILGQKVEFLVSFYNNEISEKSEIFDDQFSVERPDGSNFTLKIRSTKLEDSAMYFCASSEIALRLNEKLFFGSGTQLSVL.

V usage is TRBV9 and J usage is TRBJ2-7; 12 nucleotides line up with TRBD2. V lost 0 bases and J lost 5; bases outside the gene matches: 3. This CDR3 comprises 15 residues. In germline, CDR1 is SGDLS, CDR2 YYNGEE. Written as DNA, the CDR3 is TGTGCCAGCAGCGTAGGACTAGCGGGGGAGCACGAGCAGTACTTC. This codes for CASSVGLAGEHEQYF.

The chain employs TRBV5-1 and TRBJ2-7; 9 bases fit TRBD1. Trimming removed 0 bases from V and 3 bases from J; junction bases left unmatched: 4. The CDR3 covers 15 residues. The V gene's germline CDR1 is SGHRS and CDR2 YFSETQ. This CDR3 is CASSLAQGAIYEQYF. The CDR3 DNA reads as TGCGCCAGCAGCTTGGCACAGGGGGCGATCTACGAGCAGTACTTC.

This chain joins TRBV5-6 and TRBJ2-5; 7 nucleotides line up with TRBD2. The CDR3 length is 15 residues. The germline gives CDR1 SGHDT, CDR2 YYEEEE. V gave up 2 bases and J gave up 3 bases; unmatched junction bases: 7. CDR3: CASSFPTLAEETQYF. The DNA of the CDR3 is TGTGCCAGCAGCTTTCCTACCCTAGCGGAAGAGACCCAGTACTTC. Drawing the rest from reference TRBV5-6 and TRBJ2-5, the complete variable domain is DAGVTQSPTHLIKTRGQQVTLRCSPKSGHDTVSWYQQALGQGPQFIFQYYEEEERQRGNFPDRFSGHQFPNYSSELNVNALLLGDSALYLCASSFPTLAEETQYFGPGTRLLVL.

This clone was picked up a small number of times. The J gene is TRBJ1-1, the V gene TRBV19, with a possible D match to TRBD1 (5 bases). Germline V gene lookup returns CDR1 LNHDA and CDR2 SQIVND (reference sequence). V was cut by 5 bases and J by 8 bases, with 12 bases left in between. The CDR3 totals 12 residues. CDR3 protein: CASSPIQGEAFF. CDR3 in DNA: TGTGCCAGTAGTCCAATTCAGGGAGAAGCTTTCTTT.

The CDR3 nucleotides are TGCGCCAGCAGCCAAGGGGGGACAGGGAATGAAAAACTGTTTTTT. This codes for CASSQGGTGNEKLFF. The chain is built from TRBV4-1 and TRBJ1-4, with 9 bases lining up with TRBD1. The J segment lost 5 bases and the V segment lost 1 base, leaving 2 bases of the junction unmatched. Per germline, CDR1 MGHRA and CDR2 YSYEKL. The length of the CDR3 is 15 residues.

The chain has TRBV5-4 and TRBJ2-5; possible D gene TRBD1, 5 bases. V lost 1 base and J lost 2, with 12 bases in between. Germline V gene lookup returns CDR1 SGHNT and CDR2 YYREEE (reference sequence). The CDR3 totals 15 residues. Here the CDR3 DNA reads TGTGCCAGCAGCTTGTATGTTGACAGACAAGAGACCCAGTACTTC. Amino acid sequence: CASSLYVDRQETQYF.

V is TRBV28 and J is TRBJ2-3; 8 nucleotides match TRBD1. Germline V gene lookup returns CDR1 MDHEN and CDR2 SYDVKM. J lost 10 bases, V lost 7 bases, and 13 bases had no gene match. The CDR3 runs to 14 residues. DNA of the CDR3: TGTGCCAGCAAAATACCGGGACAGGCTGTTTCGCAGTATTTT. Translated: CASKIPGQAVSQYF. Filled out from reference TRBV28 and TRBJ2-3, the complete variable domain reads DVKVTQSSRYLVKRTGEKVFLECVQDMDHENMFWYRQDPGLGLRLIYFSYDVKMKEKGDIPEGYSVSREKKERFSLILESASTNQTSMYLCASKIPGQAVSQYFGPGTRLTVL.

This clone was recorded a few times. This chain joins TRBV28 and TRBJ2-3; perhaps TRBD2 as D (6 bases). CDR3 size: 12 residues. V was pared by 5 bases and J by 10 bases, with 13 bases between. Looked up from germline, CDR1 is MDHEN and CDR2 is SYDVKM. The CDR3 DNA is TGTGCCAGCAGTCGGGACTCCGTCGCGCAGTATTTT. This translates into CASSRDSVAQYF.

V and J are TRBV4-1 and TRBJ1-2; 7 bases fit TRBD1. This CDR3 comprises 15 residues. Trimming at V came to 2 bases and at J to 4 bases, leaving 7 bases not matched to a gene. Looked up from germline, CDR1 is MGHRA and CDR2 is YSYEKL. CDR3 amino acids: CASSQLAGGSYGYTF. CDR3 in DNA: TGCGCCAGCAGCCAACTGGCAGGGGGTTCCTATGGCTACACCTTC.

The J gene is TRBJ2-5, the V gene TRBV5-1, with 7 bases identical to TRBD2. Trimming cost V 2 bases and J 3 bases; bases outside gene matches: 4. Germline values: CDR1 SGHRS, CDR2 YFSETQ. The CDR3 is 14 residues long. CDR3 bases: TGCGCCAGCAGCTTACGACTAGCCGAAGAGACCCAGTACTTC. This sequence encodes CASSLRLAEETQYF.

As to this clone: At one end, the junction sequence differs from germline, possibly due to a read error. The genes are TRBV7-2 and TRBJ1-4; no definite D call. The germline V gene has CDR1 SGHTA and CDR2 FQGNSA. This CDR3 is 15 amino acids long. The CDR3 sequence: CASSIYVETSEKLFF. The CDR3, as DNA: TGTGCCAGCAGCATATATGTGGAGACTAGTGAAAAACTGTTTTTT.